This TCR beta chain was identified in a study of control samples from healthy donors and cancer patients. Looked up from germline, CDR1 is LNHDA and CDR2 is SQIVND (reference sequence). The CDR3 has 15 residues. V was trimmed by 2 bases and J by 4 bases, leaving 11 bases between them. This clone occurred once. Here immunoSEQ multiplex PCR was the method, and the copy in TCRdb shows in-frame clones only, minus some. The sample gives roughly 93,000 clones, about 88% of which show up once; roughly a tenth is in the top ten. The chain has TRBV19 and TRBJ1-4; D remains ambiguous. The sequenced sample was PBMCs. The clonotype originates from a woman aged 45-65 years with colorectal cancer. The chain's CDR3 is CASSILGQINEKLFF. The CDR3 coding sequence is TGTGCCAGTAGTATATTGGGCCAGATTAATGAAAAACTGTTTTTT.